This T cell receptor beta chain was documented in a study of glioma-infiltrating T cells after dendritic cell vaccination. Sequenced by immunoSEQ multiplex PCR; TCRdb stores in-frame clones only, minus some. The sample has approximately 93,000 clones; approximately 81% are singletons. Indicated time point: after dendritic cell vaccination, including at tumor progression/relapse. CDR1 and CDR2 (germline): MDHEN, SYDVKM. V lost 4 bases, J lost 5 bases, and 4 bases stayed unmatched. The CDR3 has 16 residues. The receptor was isolated from a human donor with glioblastoma. The material was blood, obtained after dendritic cell vaccination. The chain employs TRBV28 and TRBJ2-2, with 13 positions matching TRBD2. The CDR3 nucleotides are TGTGCCAGCAGTTACGCGACTAGCGGGGGGACCGGGGAGCTGTTTTTT. Encoded protein: CASSYATSGGTGELFF.